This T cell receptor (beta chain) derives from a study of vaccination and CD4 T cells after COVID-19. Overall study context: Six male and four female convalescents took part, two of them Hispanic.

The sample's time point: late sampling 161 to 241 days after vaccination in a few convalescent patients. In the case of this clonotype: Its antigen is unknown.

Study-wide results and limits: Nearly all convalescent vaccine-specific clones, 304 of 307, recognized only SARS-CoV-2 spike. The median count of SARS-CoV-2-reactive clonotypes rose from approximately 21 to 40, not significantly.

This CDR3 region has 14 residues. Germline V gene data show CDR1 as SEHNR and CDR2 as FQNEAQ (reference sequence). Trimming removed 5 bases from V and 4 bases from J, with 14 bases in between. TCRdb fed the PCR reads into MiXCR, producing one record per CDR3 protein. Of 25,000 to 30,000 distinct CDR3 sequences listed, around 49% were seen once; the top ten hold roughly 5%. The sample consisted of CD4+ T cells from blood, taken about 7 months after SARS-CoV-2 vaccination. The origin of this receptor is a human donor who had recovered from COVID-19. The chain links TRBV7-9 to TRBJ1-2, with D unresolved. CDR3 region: CASSRSGPLYGYTF. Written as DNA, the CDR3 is TGTGCCAGCAGCAGATCCGGGCCTCTCTATGGCTACACCTTC.